The rows below give T cell receptor beta chains drawn from one sample of a study of cytomegalovirus exposure and HLA in healthy donors. Sequencing was performed with immunoSEQ multiplex PCR; in TCRdb, only in-frame clones are kept and a portion is missing. The sample holds some 180,000 clones, around 84% seen once. The material sequenced was PBMCs. These receptors came from a man aged 40-49 years in good health and CMV-seropositive. The CDR3 runs from the conserved cysteine through the conserved F or W. A D gene is named only where the DNA matches it firmly. Size is omitted from some rows. Given values are once, few, many or a class for expanded clones.

j_gene | v_gene | abundance | d_gene | CDR3nt | CDR3aa
TRBJ2-5 | TRBV28 | - | TRBD2 | TGTGCCAGCAGTTTCGCGACTAGCGGGGGGGGGACCCAGTACTTC | CASSFATSGGGTQYF
TRBJ2-1 | TRBV5-1 | - | TRBD2 | TGCGCCAGCAGCCCCGGACTAGCGGACTACAATGAGCAGTTCTTC | CASSPGLADYNEQFF
TRBJ1-5 | TRBV7-3 | - | TRBD1 | TGTGCCAGCAGCCTACAGGACAGGAATCAGCCCCAGCATTTT | CASSLQDRNQPQHF
TRBJ2-5 | TRBV18 | - | TRBD1 | TGTGCCAGCTCACCTTTAAGGACAGGGGTCGGGGAGACCCAGTACTTC | CASSPLRTGVGETQYF
TRBJ1-1 | TRBV5-8 | - | - | TGTGCCAGCAGCTTTTACCTCTTACCGGGGGCTTTCTTT | CASSFYLLPGAFF
TRBJ2-3 | TRBV5-4 | - | TRBD2 | TGTGCCAGCAGCTTTCCGGGGGAGGGTGCAGATACGCAGTATTTT | CASSFPGEGADTQYF
TRBJ1-3 | TRBV12-5 | once | TRBD1 | TGTGCTAGCAGGAAAGGCTTGACAGGGGCGGTCACCATATATTTT | CASRKGLTGAVTIYF
TRBJ2-7 | TRBV10-1 | - | - | TGCGCCAGCAGTGGGCCCTGCGGCTACGAGCAGTACTTC | CASSGPCGYEQYF
TRBJ2-7 | TRBV2 | - | TRBD1 | TGTGCCAGCAGTTTGACAGGGAATACCGAGCAGTACTTC | CASSLTGNTEQYF
TRBJ1-6 | TRBV5-1 | - | TRBD1 | TGTGCCAGCAGCTTGGGTGGACAGGGGATCTCACCCCTCCACTTT | CASSLGGQGISPLHF
TRBJ2-5 | TRBV30 | - | - | TGTGCCTGGAGCTCTCGCGTTCTCCAAGAGACCCAGTACTTC | CAWSSRVLQETQYF
TRBJ2-1 | TRBV29-1 | once | - | TGCAGCGTTGACAGCTACAATGAGCAGTTCTTC | CSVDSYNEQFF
TRBJ2-6 | TRBV6-1 | - | TRBD2 | TGTGCCAGCAGTGAACGGGAGGGCCTTGGGGCCAACGTCCTGACTTTC | CASSEREGLGANVLTF
TRBJ2-7 | TRBV5-4 | - | TRBD2 | TGTGCCAGCAGCTTCATAGCGGGAGGATCCGAGCAGTACTTC | CASSFIAGGSEQYF
TRBJ1-2 | TRBV9 | - | - | TGTGCCAGCAGCGTAAACTCGGGCTATGGCTACACCTTC | CASSVNSGYGYTF
TRBJ2-3 | TRBV7-9 | - | TRBD1 | TGTGCCAGCAGCTTCCGGGACAGAAGCACAGATACGCAGTATTTT | CASSFRDRSTDTQYF
TRBJ2-1 | TRBV5-4 | - | - | TGTGCCAGCAGCTCCCCAGGGGGGCACAATGAGCAGTTCTTC | CASSSPGGHNEQFF
TRBJ2-7 | TRBV6-6 | few | - | TGTGCCAGCAGCCCCGCAGTTGGCGAGCAGTACTTC | CASSPAVGEQYF
TRBJ2-1 | TRBV30 | - | - | TGTGCCTGGAGTGTAGTAACAGGGTGGGGGGAGCAGTTCTTC | CAWSVVTGWGEQFF
TRBJ2-5 | TRBV5-6 | few | TRBD2 | TGTGCCAGCAGCTTGGCCGGAGCTCTAGCGGGTAGTGAGACCCAGTACTTC | CASSLAGALAGSETQYF
TRBJ2-7 | TRBV6-5 | few | TRBD2 | TGTGCCAGCAGGTCCTCGCCGGGGGGTGGAAACGAGCAGTACTTC | CASRSSPGGGNEQYF
TRBJ1-1 | TRBV18 | - | - | TGTGCCAGCTCACCCACAGGAGAACTGAACACTGAAGCTTTCTTT | CASSPTGELNTEAFF
TRBJ2-1 | TRBV29-1 | once | TRBD2 | TGCAGCGTTGAAGGGCTAGCGGGGGGGATCTTTGAGCAGTTCTTC | CSVEGLAGGIFEQFF
TRBJ2-3 | TRBV27 | - | TRBD2 | TGTGCCAGCAGTTTTGGTCGTAGCGGGAGGGGTGATACGCAGTATTTT | CASSFGRSGRGDTQYF
TRBJ2-1 | TRBV7-3 | once | TRBD2 | TGTGCCAGCAGCTTAAGCGGGGGCAATGAGCAGTTCTTC | CASSLSGGNEQFF
TRBJ1-1 | TRBV5-1 | - | TRBD1 | TGCGCCAGCAGCTTAGCAGGGGGCATCGCTGAAGCTTTCTTT | CASSLAGGIAEAFF
TRBJ2-5 | TRBV4-1 | - | - | TGCGCCAGCAGCCAAGAATCGTCCGGGAACGGAGAGACCCAGTACTTC | CASSQESSGNGETQYF
TRBJ2-4 | TRBV6-1 | - | TRBD1 | TGTGCCAGCGTCTCGACAGGGGTGGGGAACATTCAGTACTTC | CASVSTGVGNIQYF
TRBJ1-1 | TRBV7-9 | - | - | TGTGCCAGCAGCTGGGGGGGGAGGATGAACACTGAAGCTTTCTTT | CASSWGGRMNTEAFF
TRBJ1-1 | TRBV5-1 | - | TRBD1 | TGCGCCAGCAGCTTGGGACAGGGGGGGACTGAAGCTTTCTTT | CASSLGQGGTEAFF
TRBJ1-5 | TRBV10-2 | - | - | TGCGCCAGCAGTGATACGGGGTATAGCAATCAGCCCCAGCATTTT | CASSDTGYSNQPQHF
TRBJ2-2 | TRBV25-1 | - | - | TGTGCCAGCACCGGCGGGGTCACCGGGGAGCTGTTTTTT | CASTGGVTGELFF
TRBJ2-5 | TRBV4-2 | - | - | TGTGCCAGCAGCTTTGGGGCCCAAGAGACCCAGTACTTC | CASSFGAQETQYF
TRBJ2-1 | TRBV5-5 | - | - | TGTGCCAGCAGCTTGGAACAGGGCACCTACAATGAGCAGTTCTTC | CASSLEQGTYNEQFF
TRBJ1-2 | TRBV10-3 | - | TRBD1 | TGTGCCATCGGGCGGGGACAGGATGGCTACACCTTC | CAIGRGQDGYTF
TRBJ2-7 | TRBV6-5 | - | TRBD1 | TGTGCCAGCAGCCCAGGGGGCTACGAGCAGTACTTC | CASSPGGYEQYF
TRBJ2-5 | TRBV11-2 | - | TRBD1 | TGTGCCAGCAGCTTAGGGGACAGGGACCAAGAGACCCAGTACTTC | CASSLGDRDQETQYF
TRBJ1-4 | TRBV2 | - | - | TGTGCCAGCAGGAACAGGGTGGGTGAAAAACTGTTTTTT | CASRNRVGEKLFF
TRBJ2-5 | TRBV2 | - | TRBD2 | TGTGCCAGCAAGGCGGGGGGGGGTCTGGAGACCCAGTACTTC | CASKAGGGLETQYF
TRBJ1-5 | TRBV28 | - | - | TGTGCCAGCAGTCTAACAGGGTTGAACAATCAGCCCCAGCATTTT | CASSLTGLNNQPQHF
TRBJ1-4 | TRBV28 | - | TRBD1 | TGTGCCAGCAGTGGGACAGGGGCGGGTGAAAAACTGTTTTTT | CASSGTGAGEKLFF
TRBJ1-2 | TRBV10-3 | - | TRBD1 | TGTGCCATCAGCACCGGGACAGACTATGGCTACACCTTC | CAISTGTDYGYTF
TRBJ2-1 | TRBV10-3 | - | TRBD2 | TGTGCCATCAGTGAGTCAGCCGCTAGCGGGAGTATTGAGCAGTTCTTC | CAISESAASGSIEQFF
TRBJ2-2 | TRBV19 | - | - | TGTGCCAGTAGTACACAGGCAGGGGCGGTGGGGGAGCTGTTTTTT | CASSTQAGAVGELFF
TRBJ2-5 | TRBV28 | - | - | TGTGCCAGCAGTTTAAACGGTGTAGGAGGGGTGGAAGAGACCCAGTACTTC | CASSLNGVGGVEETQYF
TRBJ2-2 | TRBV30 | - | - | TGTGCCTGGGCAGGGAGGTTAACCGGGGAGCTGTTTTTT | CAWAGRLTGELFF
TRBJ2-3 | TRBV15 | - | - | TGTGCCACCAGCAGAGACTACGCTAGCACAGATACGCAGTATTTT | CATSRDYASTDTQYF
TRBJ2-7 | TRBV6-5 | - | - | TGTGCCAGCAGTTATCAGGGTTTATACGAGCAGTACTTC | CASSYQGLYEQYF
TRBJ2-7 | TRBV28 | - | - | TGTGCCAGCAGTTTGGGGGGTCGGTACGAGCAGTACTTC | CASSLGGRYEQYF
TRBJ1-4 | TRBV5-6 | - | - | TGTGCCAGCAGCCTTGGAGGGACTACTAATGAAAAACTGTTTTTT | CASSLGGTTNEKLFF
TRBJ2-1 | TRBV7-6 | - | - | TGTGCCAGCAGCTTAGGTTGGAGCAGCAATGAGCAGTTCTTC | CASSLGWSSNEQFF
TRBJ2-2 | TRBV5-1 | - | - | TGCGCCAGCAGCGTGACAGGTTCGCGGAACACCGGGGAGCTGTTTTTT | CASSVTGSRNTGELFF
TRBJ2-5 | TRBV4-1 | - | TRBD2 | TGCGCCAGCAGCCCCCGAGAGGGCGGGAGAGAGACCCAGTACTTC | CASSPREGGRETQYF
TRBJ1-5 | TRBV6-6 | - | - | TGTGCCAGCATCGAGGGCAGAATTGGGAATAATCAGCCCCAGCATTTT | CASIEGRIGNNQPQHF
TRBJ1-2 | TRBV18 | - | - | TGTGCCAGTGGGGCGCTAGACGGGAGCTATGGCTACACCTTC | CASGALDGSYGYTF